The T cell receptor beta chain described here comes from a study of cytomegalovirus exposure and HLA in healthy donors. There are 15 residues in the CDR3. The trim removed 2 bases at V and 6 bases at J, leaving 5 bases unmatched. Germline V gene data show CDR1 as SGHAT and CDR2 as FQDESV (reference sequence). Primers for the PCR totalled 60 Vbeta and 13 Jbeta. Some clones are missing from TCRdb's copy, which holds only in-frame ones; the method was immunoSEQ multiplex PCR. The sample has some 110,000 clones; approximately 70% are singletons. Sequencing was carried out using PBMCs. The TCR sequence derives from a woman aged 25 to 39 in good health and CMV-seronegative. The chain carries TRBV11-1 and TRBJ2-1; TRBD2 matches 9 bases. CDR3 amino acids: CASSLLLAGGNEQFF. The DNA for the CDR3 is TGTGCCAGCAGCTTACTACTAGCGGGCGGCAATGAGCAGTTCTTC.